These 16 T cell receptor beta chains came from one sample sequenced in a study of blood T cell repertoires in COVID-19. Sequencing was performed with immunoSEQ multiplex PCR; in TCRdb, only in-frame clones are kept and a portion is missing. In the table there are some 49,000 clones, approximately 93% of which are singletons. Sequenced input: peripheral blood. The receptors derive from a man in his sixties with COVID-19, enrolled during active disease.

The chain combines TRBV7-2 with TRBJ2-7; 10 bases map to TRBD2. CDR1 and CDR2 (germline): SGHTA, FQGNSA. The ends lost 5 bases at V and 5 bases at J; junction bases unmatched: 12. The CDR3 runs to 16 residues. The CDR3 region has the DNA TGTGCCAGCAGCCCGCTGCGGGTAGCGGGAGGCGACGAGCAGTACTTC. It yields the protein CASSPLRVAGGDEQYF.

This rearrangement joins TRBV19 to TRBJ1-5; TRBD1 matches at 10 bases. CDR1 and CDR2 from the germline V gene are LNHDA and SQIVND (reference sequence). The CDR3 is made up of 16 amino acids. V was clipped by 8 bases and J by 2 bases; unmatched bases: 9. CDR3 loop: CASDLGTGAGNQPQHF. Here the CDR3 DNA reads TGTGCCAGTGACTTAGGGACAGGGGCCGGCAATCAGCCCCAGCATTTT. Supplemented by reference TRBV19 and TRBJ1-5, the full variable domain reads DGGITQSPKYLFRKEGQNVTLSCEQNLNHDAMYWYRQDPGQGLRLIYYSQIVNDFQKGDIAEGYSVSREKKESFPLTVTSAQKNPTAFYLCASDLGTGAGNQPQHFGDGTRLSIL.

The J gene is TRBJ2-1, the V gene TRBV19, with D perhaps TRBD2 (5 bases). Deletions cut 5 bases from V and 0 bases from J, with 14 bases between. The CDR3 extends over 16 amino acids. CDR1 LNHDA and CDR2 SQIVND come from the germline V gene (reference sequence). CDR3: CASSALTGSSYNEQFF. In DNA form, the CDR3 reads TGTGCCAGTAGTGCACTGACGGGAAGCTCCTACAATGAGCAGTTCTTC.

V and J are TRBV3-1 (or the pseudogene TRBV3-2) and TRBJ2-4; D perhaps matches TRBD1 (7 bases). Trimming removed 1 base from V and 6 bases from J, with 10 bases in between. This CDR3 region has 14 residues. Germline V lookup: CDR1 LGHDT, CDR2 YNNKEL (reference sequence). The CDR3 loop is CASSQVEGANIQYF. CDR3 nucleotide sequence: TGTGCCAGCAGCCAAGTGGAGGGGGCAAACATTCAGTACTTC.

This chain connects TRBV3-1 (or the pseudogene TRBV3-2) to TRBJ1-4; D unresolved. In germline, CDR1 is LGHDT, CDR2 YNNKEL (reference sequence). V was cut by 4 bases and J by 7 bases, with 16 bases left in between. The CDR3 runs 15 residues. CDR3 amino acids: CASSPTGVLSEKLFF. CDR3 coding DNA: TGTGCCAGCAGCCCGACCGGGGTCCTTAGTGAAAAACTGTTTTTT.

J is TRBJ2-2 and V is TRBV6-5, with TRBD2 identical over 12 bases. CDR3 length equals 16 residues. Trimming at V came to 0 bases and at J to 6 bases, leaving 2 bases not matched to a gene. The germline CDR1 and CDR2 sequences are MNHEY and SVGAGI. The CDR3 coding sequence is TGTGCCAGCAGTTACTCGACTAGCGGGGGTTCCGGGGAGCTGTTTTTT. Amino acids: CASSYSTSGGSGELFF.

The V gene is TRBV18, the J gene TRBJ1-3, with D unresolved. The germline V and J ends were trimmed by 3 bases and 7 bases, with 13 bases remaining between them. The CDR3 spans 14 residues. Germline-derived CDR1 and CDR2 are KGHSH and LQKENI. The CDR3 bases are TGTGCCAGCTCACCGGGGAGGCGAGGCAACACCATATATTTT. Translating it yields CASSPGRRGNTIYF.

The genes are TRBV30 and TRBJ1-1; TRBD1 might be the D (6 bases). The CDR3 consists of 14 residues. With 0 bases removed from V and 4 bases from J, the gap between germline ends came to 12 bases. The germline V gene encodes CDR1 GTSNPN and CDR2 SVGIG (reference sequence). CDR3 in amino acids: CAWSVLGTSTEAFF. Written as DNA, the CDR3 is TGTGCCTGGAGTGTACTGGGGACAAGCACTGAAGCTTTCTTT.

The J gene is TRBJ2-2, the V gene TRBV28; D remains ambiguous. Germline-derived CDR1 and CDR2 are MDHEN and SYDVKM. The CDR3 loop spans 15 amino acids. Trimming took 1 base from V and 2 from J, leaving 8 bases between them. CDR3 sequence (DNA): TGTGCCAGCAGTTTATTACACCCTAACACCGGGGAGCTGTTTTTT. This translates into CASSLLHPNTGELFF.

This rearrangement joins TRBV6-2 or TRBV6-3 to TRBJ1-2; 8 bases line up with TRBD1. V was clipped by 5 bases and J by 5 bases; unmatched bases: 10. Germline V lookup: CDR1 MNHEY, CDR2 SVGEGT. This CDR3 region has 15 residues. DNA for the CDR3: TGTGCCAGCAGTCCAGGGGGCGGAATCGAATATGGCTACACCTTC. It translates to CASSPGGGIEYGYTF.

This clone was picked up a small number of times. V is TRBV2 and J is TRBJ1-2, with 8 bases lining up with TRBD1. From germline, CDR1 is SNHLY and CDR2 FYNNEI. Trimming removed 7 bases from V and 7 bases from J; junction bases left unmatched: 2. The CDR3 is 11 amino acids. The CDR3 spells CASKGTGGYTF. The CDR3 DNA follows: TGTGCCAGCAAGGGGACAGGTGGCTACACCTTC.

The V call is TRBV30, the J call TRBJ2-6; 9 bases agree with TRBD2. Germline V gives CDR1 GTSNPN, CDR2 SVGIG (reference sequence). The CDR3 sequence is 17 residues long. With 5 bases clipped from V and 2 bases from J, the junction kept 10 bases outside the gene matches. The CDR3 DNA reads as TGTGCCTGGGCCGCGGGACTAGCATTTACTGGGGCCAACGTCCTGACTTTC. It specifies CAWAAGLAFTGANVLTF.

About this clone itself: In the same sample, other DNA sequences code for this CDR3. V is TRBV18 and J is TRBJ1-1; TRBD1 matches 8 bases. After removal of 3 bases from V and 5 bases from J, the junction contained 5 bases not matched to a gene. Germline loops: CDR1 KGHSH, CDR2 LQKENI. CDR3 length equals 14 residues. In nucleotides, the CDR3 is TGTGCCAGCTCACCCAACAGGGGGGGGACTGAAGCTTTCTTT. Residues: CASSPNRGGTEAFF.

The rearrangement links TRBV28 to TRBJ2-1; 8 bases are shared with TRBD1. In germline, CDR1 is MDHEN, CDR2 SYDVKM. This CDR3 has 16 residues. With 5 bases clipped from V and 3 bases from J, the junction kept 9 bases outside the gene matches. The CDR3: CASSATSGQGYNEQFF. The CDR3 region has the DNA TGTGCCAGCAGTGCCACTTCAGGACAGGGCTACAATGAGCAGTTCTTC.

The chain has TRBV6-5 and TRBJ1-1; D perhaps matches TRBD1 (5 bases). CDR3 length equals 15 residues. The V gene's germline CDR1 is MNHEY and CDR2 SVGAGI. With 2 bases removed from V and 5 bases from J, the gap between germline ends came to 15 bases. CDR3 DNA: TGTGCCAGCAGTTACCCGGGGGTGGGTCGGACTGAAGCTTTCTTT. It translates to CASSYPGVGRTEAFF.

This clone occurred once. The rearrangement links TRBV4-1 to TRBJ2-1; 12 bases are a match to TRBD2. Trimming at V came to 4 bases and at J to 0 bases, leaving 4 bases not matched to a gene. The CDR3 sequence is 17 residues long. Germline assignment: CDR1 MGHRA and CDR2 YSYEKL. CDR3 loop: CASSRGLAGNSYNEQFF. In nucleotides, the CDR3 is TGCGCCAGCAGCCGTGGACTAGCGGGAAACTCCTACAATGAGCAGTTCTTC.